This passage covers 5 T cell receptor beta chains from one sample sequenced in a study of blood T cell repertoires in COVID-19 (dated by TCRdb to the early 2020s). Receptor libraries were prepared by the immunoSEQ multiplex PCR assay. In TCRdb, the immuneACCESS table is reduced to in-frame sequences with V and J assigned. These tables do not hold every clone; where another copy was compared, an unresolved V gene accounts for under half, and the others remain unexplained. The sample profile shows a few hundred thousand clones; about 89% of them were found once. Clones ranked in the top ten supply approximately 9% of the sample. Sequenced material: PBMCs or T cells enriched from blood (not recorded which). The receptors shown here come from a man aged 40-55 years who had recovered from COVID-19.

The J gene is TRBJ2-3, the V gene TRBV19, with 10 bases identical to TRBD1. The J segment lost 2 bases and the V segment lost 1 base, leaving 3 bases of the junction unmatched. Germline-derived CDR1 and CDR2 are LNHDA and SQIVND (reference sequence). This CDR3 region has 16 residues. CDR3 sequence (DNA): TGTGCCAGTAGTATAGTCCGACAGGGGGCCACAGATACGCAGTATTTT. Translated, it gives CASSIVRQGATDTQYF.

The gene calls are TRBV19 and TRBJ1-2; 10 nucleotides line up with TRBD1. Trimming cost V 3 bases and J 4 bases; bases outside gene matches: 11. CDR1 and CDR2 (germline): LNHDA, SQIVND (reference sequence). The CDR3 contains 17 residues. CDR3 sequence: CASSILTGGDASYGYTF. The CDR3 region has the DNA TGTGCCAGTAGTATCCTGACAGGGGGCGACGCGAGCTATGGCTACACCTTC.

The chain carries TRBV5-1 and TRBJ1-2; D is undetermined. CDR1 and CDR2 from the germline V gene are SGHRS and YFSETQ. This CDR3 is 14 amino acids long. Trimming pared 3 bases from V and 5 bases from J, leaving 14 bases between. The CDR3 loop reads CASSSQFWEYGYTF. DNA for the CDR3: TGCGCCAGCAGCTCTCAATTCTGGGAGTATGGCTACACCTTC.

The CDR3: CASSLFPGKVNEKLFF. DNA of the CDR3: TGTGCCAGCAGCTTATTCCCGGGGAAGGTCAATGAAAAACTGTTTTTT. The gene calls are TRBV7-2 and TRBJ1-4; D uncertain. Germline V gives CDR1 SGHTA, CDR2 FQGNSA. CDR3 length: 16 amino acids. Trimming pared 2 bases from V and 5 bases from J, leaving 15 bases between.

V and J are TRBV4-1 and TRBJ1-4; 7 bases are a match to TRBD1. Germline trimming cut 4 bases from V and 4 bases from J; bases unmatched to any gene: 12. The CDR3 runs to 17 residues. CDR1 is MGHRA, CDR2 YSYEKL, per germline. Here the CDR3 reads CASSLANMGTVNEKLFF. CDR3 bases: TGCGCCAGCAGCCTAGCAAATATGGGGACAGTTAATGAAAAACTGTTTTTT.